This T cell receptor beta chain stems from a study of OX40 agonist ivuxolimab in advanced cancers. Some clones are missing from TCRdb's copy, which holds only in-frame ones; the method was immunoSEQ multiplex PCR. The sample carries roughly 99,000 clones, approximately 90% recorded once. General study results and limits: The authors did not determine the antigen specificity of the expanded peripheral T cells. At 0.1 to 3.0 mg/kg, clonal expansion of CD4+ and CD8+ blood T cells had occurred by week 6.

CDR1 is MDHEN, CDR2 SYDVKM, per germline. The length of the CDR3 is 13 residues. V lost 2 bases to trimming and J lost 8 bases, with 12 bases between them. Comments on this clone: No antigen is known for it.

The clonotype originates from an adult with an advanced solid tumor such as melanoma, head and neck, liver or kidney cancer. V usage is TRBV28 and J usage is TRBJ1-2; perhaps TRBD1 as D (6 bases). Sequenced here: CD4+ or CD8+ T cells sorted from blood, sampled in a trial of the OX40 agonist ivuxolimab. CDR3 in DNA: TGTGCCAGCAGTTTAAGCAGGGGTCTCGGCTACACCTTC. Translated: CASSLSRGLGYTF.